Here is one TCR beta chain with its context. Its antigen is not known. This CDR3 region has 13 residues. The V gene's germline CDR1 is KGHSH and CDR2 LQKENI. Deletions cut 3 bases from V and 3 bases from J, with 9 bases between. The data were taken from a study of T cell responses to AZD1222 COVID-19 vaccine. Study conclusions and caveats: White British people made up most donors, females outnumbered males, and clonal diversity was possibly underestimated.

Generated by immunoSEQ multiplex PCR, the TCRdb table keeps only in-frame clones and is missing some. Among over 75,000 clones, 85% to 90% were seen once, and the ten largest hold roughly 31%. The source is an adult in good health. Specimen: peripheral blood, collected on day 0 of AZD1222 vaccination. The rearrangement links TRBV18 to TRBJ2-7; TRBD2 is a possible D gene (5 bases). This chain's CDR3 is CASSPGVFYEQYF. As DNA, the CDR3 is TGTGCCAGCTCACCCGGGGTCTTCTACGAGCAGTACTTC.